The clone carrying this TCR beta chain was counted ten times or more. The data were obtained in a study of Graves' ophthalmopathy and Graves' hyperthyroidism. Certain patients were not enrolled. These were patients with other autoimmune diseases, uncontrolled infections, pregnancy or lactation. RNA transcripts were the template, and TCR beta CDR3 regions were amplified from them. Scientists carried out first-round RT-PCR using HTBI primers and then a second-round multiplex PCR. TCRdb passed the multiplex PCR reads through MiXCR, listing each CDR3 protein once. The data hold more than 1,000,000 distinct CDR3 sequences, with 35% to 45% observed a single time. The V gene's germline CDR1 is ENHRY and CDR2 SYGVKD. The V gene lost 3 bases and the J gene lost 8 bases, with 13 bases spanning the gap. There are 13 residues in the CDR3.

The chain has TRBV10-3 and TRBJ2-5, with D hard to call. Sample: peripheral blood or thyroid tissue (not recorded which). This receptor was identified in an adult man with Graves' hyperthyroidism. The CDR3 coding sequence is TGTGCCATCAGTGAAACAGCCCCGCCAACCCAGTACTTC. It translates to CAISETAPPTQYF.